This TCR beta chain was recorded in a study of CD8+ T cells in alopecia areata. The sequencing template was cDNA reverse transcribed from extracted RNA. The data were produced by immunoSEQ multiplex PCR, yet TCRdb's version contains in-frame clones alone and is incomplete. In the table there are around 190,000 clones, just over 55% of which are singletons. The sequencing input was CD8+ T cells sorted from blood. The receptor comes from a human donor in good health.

The CDR3 loop reads CASSLVRNRRESPLHF. DNA for the CDR3: TGTGCCAGCAGCTTAGTTAGAAACAGGCGTGAATCACCCCTCCACTTT. The V call is TRBV11-2, the J call TRBJ1-6; TRBD1 might be the D (5 bases). Germline values: CDR1 SGHAT, CDR2 FQNNGV. V was shortened by 1 base and J by 10 bases, with 17 bases between the two germline ends. The CDR3 runs 16 residues.